Shown below are 13 T cell receptor beta chains from a single sample sequenced in a study of Graves' ophthalmopathy and Graves' hyperthyroidism. RNA served as the template for amplifying TCR beta CDR3 regions. HTBI primers were used in a first-round RT-PCR, which preceded a second-round multiplex PCR. MiXCR, applied by TCRdb to the multiplex PCR reads, yields one record per CDR3 protein. The top ten hold around 10% of the sample, which has over a million distinct CDR3 sequences, 36% seen once. The source material was peripheral blood or thyroid tissue (not recorded which). The receptors here all came from an adult man with Graves' hyperthyroidism.

The rearrangement uses TRBV29-1 and TRBJ1-2; D is perhaps TRBD1 (5 bases). The CDR3 has 13 amino acids. The germline V gene encodes CDR1 SQVTM and CDR2 ANQGSEA. The CDR3 region is CSVHRPANYGYTF. The CDR3 nucleotides read TGCAGTGTTCACAGGCCCGCTAACTATGGCTACACCTTC.

This clonotype was picked up a small number of times. The rearrangement links TRBV5-8 to TRBJ2-5; D is uncertain. CDR3 length: 12 residues. Germline loops: CDR1 SGHTS, CDR2 YDEGEE. Trimming took 4 bases from V and 7 from J, leaving 11 bases between them. CDR3 coding DNA: TGTGCCAGCAGCCTCCCCGTCGGGACCCAGTACTTC. Translating it yields CASSLPVGTQYF.

The genes are TRBV10-3 and TRBJ2-7; possibly TRBD1 or TRBD2 for D (5 bases each). CDR1 and CDR2 from the germline V gene are ENHRY and SYGVKD. V gave up 10 bases and J gave up 1 base, with 14 bases separating them. The CDR3 is made up of 13 amino acids. CDR3 DNA sequence: TGTGCCACCTTCGGGACGCGGTCCTACGAGCAGTACTTC. Its translation is CATFGTRSYEQYF.

V usage is TRBV10-3 and J usage is TRBJ1-5; D not resolved. V gave up 10 bases and J gave up 6 bases, with 16 bases separating them. Germline V gene lookup returns CDR1 ENHRY and CDR2 SYGVKD. This CDR3 region has 13 residues. CDR3 DNA: TGTGCCAACGCAGGTGGGGTTGCTCAGCCCCAGCATTTT. Encoded protein: CANAGGVAQPQHF.

This clonotype occurred a few times. The chain has TRBV7-6 and TRBJ2-5; TRBD1 aligns across 10 bases. Trimming removed 1 base from V and 4 bases from J; junction bases left unmatched: 9. This CDR3 has 17 residues. Germline V gene data show CDR1 as SGHVS and CDR2 as FNYEAQ. The CDR3 nucleotides are TGTGCCAGCAGCTTAGAGGATTACGGGACAGGGGTAGAGACCCAGTACTTC. Its translation: CASSLEDYGTGVETQYF.

A few counts support this clonotype. The V and J genes are TRBV5-6 and TRBJ1-5, with D uncertain. The V end lost 0 bases, the J end lost 0 bases, and 13 bases lay between the germline ends. CDR1 is SGHDT, CDR2 YYEEEE, per germline. The CDR3 runs 17 residues. CDR3 in amino acids: CASSLGRGLNSNQPQHF. The CDR3 DNA sequence: TGTGCCAGCAGCTTGGGTCGAGGGTTGAATAGCAATCAGCCCCAGCATTTT.

This chain uses TRBV11-1 with TRBJ1-1; D unclear. CDR1 and CDR2 (germline): SGHAT, FQDESV (reference sequence). Trimming removed 0 bases at V and 1 base at J, with 12 bases between. The CDR3 has 16 amino acids. The CDR3 region is CASSLAIAGRNTEAFF. CDR3 sequence (DNA): TGTGCCAGCAGCTTAGCGATCGCGGGGAGGAACACTGAAGCTTTCTTT. The full variable domain, in which reference TRBV11-1 and TRBJ1-1 provide the parts outside the CDR3, is EAEVAQSPRYKITEKSQAVAFWCDPISGHATLYWYRQILGQGPELLVQFQDESVVDDSQLPKDRFSAERLKGVDSTLKIQPAELGDSAMYLCASSLAIAGRNTEAFFGQGTRLTVV.

This clonotype was observed at least ten times. This chain joins TRBV15 and TRBJ2-7; 7 bases line up with TRBD1. The CDR3 length is 13 residues. Germline CDR1 is LNHNV and CDR2 is YYDKDF (reference sequence). Trimming cost V 5 bases and J 5 bases; bases outside gene matches: 6. The DNA for the CDR3 is TGTGCCACCAGCCTACGACAGGGCGACGAGCAGTACTTC. Its translation: CATSLRQGDEQYF.

Many counts were recorded for this clonotype. The chain recombines TRBV5-1 with TRBJ1-6, with 7 bases fitting TRBD1. The ends lost 3 bases at V and 6 bases at J; junction bases unmatched: 6. There are 15 residues in the CDR3. Looked up from germline, CDR1 is SGHRS and CDR2 is YFSETQ. The CDR3 coding sequence is TGCGCCAGCAGCTACGGGACAGATCCTAATTCACCCCTCCACTTT. It encodes CASSYGTDPNSPLHF.

This clonotype was picked up a small number of times. The chain links TRBV2 to TRBJ2-7; no clear D. V was trimmed by 3 bases and J by 2 bases, leaving 8 bases between them. The V gene's germline CDR1 is SNHLY and CDR2 FYNNEI. The CDR3 has 13 residues. As DNA, the CDR3 is TGTGCCAGCAGTGACAGTGGAGCCTACGAGCAGTACTTC. Translated: CASSDSGAYEQYF.

The genes are TRBV7-2 and TRBJ2-7; D might be TRBD1 or TRBD2, each matching 5 bases. Germline V gene sequence: CDR1 SGHTA, CDR2 FQGNSA. V was trimmed by 6 bases and J by 0 bases, leaving 15 bases between them. The CDR3 sequence is 15 residues long. CDR3 nucleotides: TGTGCCAGCAGACCGGGACCCCGCCGCTCCTACGAGCAGTACTTC. It specifies CASRPGPRRSYEQYF.

The rearrangement joins TRBV25-1 to TRBJ1-4, with 8 bases identical to TRBD1. Germline loops: CDR1 MGHDK, CDR2 SYGVNS. The CDR3 covers 16 residues. V lost 5 bases and J lost 5; bases outside the gene matches: 10. This chain's CDR3 is CASSFRSGQGNEKLFF. The CDR3 nucleotides are TGTGCCAGCAGTTTTCGGTCCGGACAGGGAAATGAAAAACTGTTTTTT.

This rearrangement joins TRBV12-3 or TRBV12-4 to TRBJ1-2; the match to TRBD1 covers 10 bases. The CDR3 is made up of 14 amino acids. Trimming at V came to 6 bases and at J to 11 bases, leaving 12 bases not matched to a gene. For the CDR3, the DNA is TGTGCCAGCAGCGCCGGGACAGGGGACTCTTCGTACACCTTC. Encoded protein: CASSAGTGDSSYTF.